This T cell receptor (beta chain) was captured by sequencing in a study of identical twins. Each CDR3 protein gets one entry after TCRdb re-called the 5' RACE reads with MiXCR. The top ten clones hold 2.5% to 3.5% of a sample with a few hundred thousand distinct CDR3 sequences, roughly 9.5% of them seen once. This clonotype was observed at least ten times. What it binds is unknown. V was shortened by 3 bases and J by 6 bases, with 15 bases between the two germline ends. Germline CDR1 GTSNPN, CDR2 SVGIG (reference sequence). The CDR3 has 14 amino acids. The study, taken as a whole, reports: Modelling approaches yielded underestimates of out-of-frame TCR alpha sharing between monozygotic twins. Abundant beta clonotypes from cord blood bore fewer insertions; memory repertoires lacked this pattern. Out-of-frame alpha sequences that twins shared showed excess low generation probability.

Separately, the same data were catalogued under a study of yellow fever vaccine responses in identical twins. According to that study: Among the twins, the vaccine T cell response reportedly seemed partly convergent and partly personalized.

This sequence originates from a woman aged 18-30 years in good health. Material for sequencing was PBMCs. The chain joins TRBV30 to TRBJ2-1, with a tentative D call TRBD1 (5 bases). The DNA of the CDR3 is TGTGCCTGGAGAGACAGCCCAGACCCCAATGAGCAGTTCTTC. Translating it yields CAWRDSPDPNEQFF.